This entry is about one T cell receptor beta chain. Its antigen remains unknown. The data were produced by immunoSEQ multiplex PCR, yet TCRdb's version contains in-frame clones alone and is incomplete. The data show approximately 110,000 clones, around 95% seen once. The data originate from a study of T cell responses to AZD1222 COVID-19 vaccine. Notes on the study in general: Reportedly, nearly half of unique spike TCRs recognized epitopes outside B.1.351/B.1.1.7 mutations. CD4 TCRs associated with vaccination spanned spike, dominating at 160-218 and 743-854. The donor cohort was predominantly white British with a female majority, and clonal diversity may have been underestimated.

This CDR3 is built from 16 residues. V dropped 5 bases and J dropped 0 bases, with 14 bases sitting between them. CDR1 and CDR2 (germline): SGHTA, FQGNSA. This clonotype originated in an adult in good health. The chain recombines TRBV7-2 with TRBJ1-3, with D unresolved. Sequencing was performed on peripheral blood, taken on day 0 of AZD1222 vaccination. The CDR3 coding sequence is TGTGCCAGCAGCCGCGAACATCTACTCTCTGGAAACACCATATATTTT. Translated, it gives CASSREHLLSGNTIYF.